This section outlines one TCR beta chain sequence together with its context. Reverse transcription used roughly 0.45 to 1 ug RNA and random hexamers. TCRdb fed the immunoSEQ multiplex PCR reads into MiXCR, producing one record per CDR3 protein. Of some 130,000 distinct CDR3 sequences listed, roughly 94% were seen once; the top ten hold approximately 0.12%. Germline V gene lookup returns CDR1 MGHDK and CDR2 SYGVNS. The CDR3 spans 14 residues. V shed 3 bases and J shed 5 bases, with 13 bases lying between them. This record comes from a study of CD8 T cells in Susac syndrome. This chain links TRBV25-1 with TRBJ1-1; no clear D. The source is a human donor with multiple sclerosis. The sample taken for sequencing was CD4+ T cells from PBMCs. The CDR3 nucleotides are TGTGCCAGCAGTGAGTTGTTCCCTGAGACTGAAGCTTTCTTT. Encoded protein: CASSELFPETEAFF.